A selection of T cell receptor beta chains follows, all from one sample in a study of blood T cell repertoires in COVID-19. Method: immunoSEQ multiplex PCR; TCRdb's copy keeps in-frame clones and lacks some. Here the sample spans about 120,000 clones, around 86% being singletons. Sequencing input: peripheral blood. Receptors originate from a middle-aged man with acute or convalescent COVID-19. Each CDR3 is given with its conserved first and last residue. D genes are given only for firm matches. The size entry is marked missing in some rows and otherwise reads once, few, many or a size class.

d_gene	v_gene	j_gene	abundance	CDR3aa	CDR3nt
TRBD1	TRBV6-4	TRBJ1-2	NA	CASSRDRTYGYTF	TGTGCCAGCAGTCGGGACAGGACTTATGGCTACACCTTC
NA	TRBV2	TRBJ1-2	NA	CASSGRRGGYYGYTF	TGTGCCAGCAGTGGTCGAAGAGGGGGATACTATGGCTACACCTTC
NA	TRBV27	TRBJ1-5	NA	CASSFRGQPQHF	TGTGCCAGCAGTTTCAGGGGCCAGCCCCAGCATTTT
TRBD2	TRBV6-2/TRBV6-3	TRBJ2-1	NA	CASSYSLAGTYNEQFF	TGTGCCAGCAGTTACTCCCTAGCGGGGACCTACAATGAGCAGTTCTTC
TRBD1	TRBV9	TRBJ1-1	NA	CASSPQDRMSTEAFF	TGTGCCAGCAGCCCACAGGACAGGATGAGCACTGAAGCTTTCTTT
TRBD1	TRBV9	TRBJ2-7	NA	CASSAAQGAGYEQYF	TGTGCCAGCAGCGCTGCACAGGGGGCAGGTTACGAGCAGTACTTC
NA	TRBV3-1/TRBV3-2	TRBJ1-3	NA	CASSQQAYSGNTIYF	TGTGCCAGCAGCCAGCAGGCTTACTCTGGAAACACCATATATTTT
TRBD1	TRBV9	TRBJ2-3	NA	CASSVGPQGGSTDTQYF	TGTGCCAGCAGCGTAGGCCCACAGGGGGGAAGCACAGATACGCAGTATTTT
NA	TRBV11-2	TRBJ1-6	once	CASSLPTGSPLHF	TGTGCCAGCAGCTTACCGACAGGATCACCCCTCCACTTT
NA	TRBV9	TRBJ2-2	NA	CASSVAAGWNTGELFF	TGTGCCAGCAGCGTAGCGGCGGGGTGGAACACCGGGGAGCTGTTTTTT
NA	TRBV28	TRBJ2-2	once	CASRQGGTGELFF	TGTGCCAGCAGACAGGGTGGGACCGGGGAGCTGTTTTTT
TRBD1	TRBV11-2	TRBJ1-3	NA	CASSYGQVSGNTIYF	TGTGCCAGCAGCTATGGACAGGTCTCAGGAAACACCATATATTTT
TRBD2	TRBV7-2	TRBJ2-2	NA	CASSLQNQILAANTGELFF	TGTGCCAGCAGCTTACAAAACCAAATCCTAGCGGCGAACACCGGGGAGCTGTTTTTT
NA	TRBV4-3	TRBJ1-5	NA	CASSQSQGNQPQHF	TGCGCCAGCAGCCAAAGCCAGGGAAACCAGCCCCAGCATTTT
NA	TRBV5-1	TRBJ2-3	NA	CASSLGYSTDTQYF	TGCGCCAGCAGCTTGGGCTACAGCACAGATACGCAGTATTTT
NA	TRBV11-2	TRBJ2-5	NA	CASSLGPSRAETQYF	TGTGCCAGCAGCTTAGGACCTAGCCGGGCGGAGACCCAGTACTTC
TRBD1	TRBV18	TRBJ2-1	NA	CASSRGQGNEQFF	TGTGCCAGCTCAAGGGGACAGGGGAATGAGCAGTTCTTC
NA	TRBV5-1	TRBJ2-2	NA	CASSLRQSNTGELFF	TGCGCCAGCAGCTTGAGACAGTCCAACACCGGGGAGCTGTTTTTT
NA	TRBV19	TRBJ2-1	NA	CASSIGGYSYNEQFF	TGTGCCAGTAGTATAGGCGGCTACTCCTACAATGAGCAGTTCTTC
NA	TRBV30	TRBJ1-2	NA	CAWSEEREFYGYTF	TGTGCCTGGAGCGAAGAGAGGGAATTCTATGGCTACACCTTC
TRBD1	TRBV5-4	TRBJ1-6	NA	CASSRGQGGNSPLHF	TGTGCCAGCAGCCGCGGACAGGGTGGCAATTCACCCCTCCACTTT
NA	TRBV19	TRBJ2-2	NA	CASSARQAPVAGELFF	TGTGCCAGTAGCGCTAGACAGGCCCCGGTTGCCGGGGAGCTGTTTTTT
TRBD1	TRBV6-1	TRBJ1-6	NA	CASSAHSFGQGASPLHF	TGTGCCAGCAGTGCCCACTCGTTTGGACAGGGAGCCTCACCCCTCCACTTT
NA	TRBV4-3	TRBJ1-2	NA	CASSQEGRGSGGYTF	TGCGCCAGCAGCCAAGAGGGTCGAGGGTCGGGTGGCTACACCTTC
TRBD2	TRBV18	TRBJ2-2	NA	CASSPPSGSTGELFF	TGTGCCAGCTCACCTCCTAGCGGGAGCACCGGGGAGCTGTTTTTT
NA	TRBV11-2	TRBJ1-2	NA	CASSFTRDNYGYTF	TGTGCCAGCAGCTTCACCAGGGATAACTATGGCTACACCTTC
TRBD2	TRBV6-1	TRBJ2-1	NA	CASSEPGNSGSSYNEQFF	TGTGCCAGCAGTGAGCCAGGAAATAGCGGGAGCTCCTACAATGAGCAGTTCTTC
NA	TRBV5-4	TRBJ2-5	NA	CASSRTAQETQYF	TGTGCCAGCAGCCGGACAGCTCAAGAGACCCAGTACTTC
NA	TRBV3-1/TRBV3-2	TRBJ1-1	NA	CASSQDHGNTEAFF	TGTGCCAGCAGCCAAGATCACGGGAACACTGAAGCTTTCTTT
NA	TRBV19	TRBJ1-5	NA	CASSIGGLQPQHF	TGTGCCAGTAGTATTGGAGGGCTGCAGCCCCAGCATTTT
NA	TRBV7-2	TRBJ1-5	NA	CASSLTGTGNQPQHF	TGTGCCAGCAGCTTAACAGGGACGGGCAATCAGCCCCAGCATTTT
NA	TRBV12-3/TRBV12-4	TRBJ1-2	NA	CASSQTGPYGYTF	TGTGCCAGCAGTCAGACAGGCCCCTATGGCTACACCTTC
NA	TRBV7-2	TRBJ2-7	NA	CASSLGGLNPYEQYF	TGTGCCAGCAGCTTAGGAGGGTTGAACCCCTACGAGCAGTACTTC
TRBD1	TRBV18	TRBJ1-1	NA	CASSPPGQINTEAFF	TGTGCCAGCTCACCACCGGGACAGATTAACACTGAAGCTTTCTTT
NA	TRBV7-2	TRBJ2-3	NA	CASSSPRSTDTQYF	TGTGCCAGCAGCTCCCCGAGGAGCACAGATACGCAGTATTTT
TRBD2	TRBV2	TRBJ2-1	few	CASSEREGNEQFF	TGTGCCAGCAGTGAAAGGGAGGGGAATGAGCAGTTCTTC
NA	TRBV5-6	TRBJ2-5	NA	CASSGLLQGKTQYF	TGTGCCAGCAGCGGGCTGTTACAGGGAAAAACCCAGTACTTC
TRBD2	TRBV2	TRBJ2-5	once	CASIKSSGGEETQYF	TGTGCCAGCATTAAGTCGAGCGGGGGGGAAGAGACCCAGTACTTC